The 3 T cell receptor beta chains below all came from one sample that was sequenced in a study of lymphopenia after photon versus proton radiotherapy. Clones were sequenced by immunoSEQ multiplex PCR, and TCRdb holds only the in-frame ones, with some missing. The table includes about 29,000 clones, approximately 90% detected once. Source: peripheral blood, taken from a patient treated with proton-based radiotherapy. The receptors come from a woman aged 55-70 years with cholangiocarcinoma. Some clones in this sample may be carry-over from other donors' samples.

This clone was recorded only once. J is TRBJ2-7 and V is TRBV10-3; 10 positions match TRBD2. With 6 bases clipped from V and 2 bases from J, the junction kept 7 bases outside the gene matches. The CDR3 has 15 amino acids. Germline assignment: CDR1 ENHRY and CDR2 SYGVKD. The CDR3 protein is CAIRAGTSETYEQYF. Here the CDR3 DNA reads TGTGCCATCAGGGCAGGGACTAGCGAAACCTACGAGCAGTACTTC.

DNA for the CDR3: TGTGCCAGCAGCCTAGCGGGGGTCACAGATACGCAGTATTTT. It is translated as CASSLAGVTDTQYF. The gene calls are TRBV7-3 and TRBJ2-3; the match to TRBD2 covers 10 bases. V gave up 5 bases and J gave up 2 bases; unmatched junction bases: 1. CDR1 is SGHTA and CDR2 is FQGTGA in the germline V gene. The CDR3 length is 14 residues.

This clone was counted between two and nine times. The gene calls are TRBV9 and TRBJ1-5; D unresolved. Germline V gene lookup returns CDR1 SGDLS and CDR2 YYNGEE. The CDR3 runs 14 residues. V gave up 4 bases and J gave up 6 bases, with 14 bases separating them. The CDR3 sequence is CASSPRGDLQPQHF. In DNA form, the CDR3 reads TGTGCCAGCAGCCCCCGTGGAGACCTTCAGCCCCAGCATTTT.